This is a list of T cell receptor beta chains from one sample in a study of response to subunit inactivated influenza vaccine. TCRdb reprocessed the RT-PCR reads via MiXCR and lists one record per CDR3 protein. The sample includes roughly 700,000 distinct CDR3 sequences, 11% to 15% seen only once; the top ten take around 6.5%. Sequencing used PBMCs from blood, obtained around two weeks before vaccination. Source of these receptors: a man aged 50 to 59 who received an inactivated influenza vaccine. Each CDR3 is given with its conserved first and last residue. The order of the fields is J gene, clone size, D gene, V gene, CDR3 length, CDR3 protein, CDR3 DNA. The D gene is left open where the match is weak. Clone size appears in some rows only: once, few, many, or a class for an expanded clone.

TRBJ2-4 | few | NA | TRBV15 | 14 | CATSRDVAENIQYF | TGTGCCACCAGCAGAGATGTGGCAGAAAACATTCAGTACTTC
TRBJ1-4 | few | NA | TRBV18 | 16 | CASSPSAAATNEKLFF | TGTGCCAGCTCTCCTTCGGCGGCTGCAACTAATGAAAAACTGTTTTTT
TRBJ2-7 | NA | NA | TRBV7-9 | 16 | CASSRNLADSTYEQYF | TGTGCCAGCAGTCGAAATCTCGCGGACAGTACCTACGAGCAGTACTTC
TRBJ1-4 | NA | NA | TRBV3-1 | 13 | CASSPRQGEKLFF | TGTGCCAGCAGCCCCCGACAAGGAGAAAAACTGTTTTTT
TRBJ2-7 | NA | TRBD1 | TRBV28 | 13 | CASSTGQPDEQYF | TGTGCCAGCAGCACGGGACAGCCGGACGAGCAGTACTTC
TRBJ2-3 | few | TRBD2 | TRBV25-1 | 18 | CASSDLILAGLPTDTQYF | TGTGCCAGCAGTGACCTAATACTAGCGGGCCTCCCCACAGATACGCAGTATTTT
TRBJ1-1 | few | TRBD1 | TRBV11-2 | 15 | CASSKLQGRDTEAFF | TGTGCCAGCAGCAAACTACAGGGGAGGGACACTGAAGCTTTCTTT
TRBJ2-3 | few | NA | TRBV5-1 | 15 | CASSLNGGGADTQYF | TGCGCCAGCAGCTTGAACGGAGGGGGAGCAGATACGCAGTATTTT
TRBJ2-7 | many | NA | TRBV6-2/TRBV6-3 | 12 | CASSYVSLEQYF | TGTGCCAGCAGTTACGTATCTCTCGAGCAGTACTTC
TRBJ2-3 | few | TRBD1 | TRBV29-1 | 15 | CSVEKGGQGADTQYF | TGCAGCGTTGAAAAAGGGGGACAGGGGGCAGATACGCAGTATTTT
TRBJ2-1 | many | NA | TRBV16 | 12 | CASSQSYNEQFF | TGTGCCAGCAGCCAATCGTACAATGAGCAGTTCTTC
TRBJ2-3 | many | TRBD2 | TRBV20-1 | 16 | CSAGDPASGSLDTQYF | TGCAGTGCTGGGGATCCGGCTAGCGGGAGCTTAGATACGCAGTATTTT
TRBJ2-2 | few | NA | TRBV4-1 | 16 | CASSQGPRGYLGELFF | TGCGCCAGCAGCCAGGGACCTCGGGGATATCTCGGGGAGCTGTTTTTT
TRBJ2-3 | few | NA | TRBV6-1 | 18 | CASSEVAVSGRSTDTQYF | TGTGCCAGCAGTGAAGTAGCGGTCTCGGGGCGATCCACAGATACGCAGTATTTT
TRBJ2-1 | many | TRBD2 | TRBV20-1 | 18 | CSARDPPTSGSSYNEQFF | TGCAGTGCTAGAGATCCCCCAACTAGCGGCAGCTCCTACAATGAGCAGTTCTTC
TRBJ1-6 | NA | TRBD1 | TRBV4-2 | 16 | CASSPSGTGVGSPLHF | TGTGCCAGCAGCCCATCCGGGACAGGGGTGGGGTCACCCCTCCACTTT
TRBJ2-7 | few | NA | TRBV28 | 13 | CASSFTGNHEQYF | TGTGCCAGCAGTTTCACAGGGAACCACGAGCAGTACTTC
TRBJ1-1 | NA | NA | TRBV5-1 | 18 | CASSLWSWAPGENTEAFF | TGCGCCAGCAGCTTGTGGAGTTGGGCCCCGGGAGAGAACACTGAAGCTTTCTTT
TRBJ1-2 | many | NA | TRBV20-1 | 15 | CSARDVYRDNYGYTF | TGCAGTGCTAGAGACGTTTACAGGGATAACTATGGCTACACCTTC
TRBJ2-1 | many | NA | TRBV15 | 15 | CATSRERSSYNEQFF | TGTGCCACCAGCAGAGAAAGGAGCTCCTACAATGAGCAGTTCTTC
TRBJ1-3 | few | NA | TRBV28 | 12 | CATGISGNTIYF | TGTGCCACGGGGATCTCTGGAAACACCATATATTTT
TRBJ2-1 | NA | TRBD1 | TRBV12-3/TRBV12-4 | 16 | CASSPQGQGARNEQFF | TGTGCCAGCAGCCCGCAGGGACAGGGGGCGCGGAATGAGCAGTTCTTC
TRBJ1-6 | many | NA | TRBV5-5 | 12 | CASSSGGSPLHF | TGTGCCAGCAGCTCCGGCGGTTCACCCCTCCACTTT
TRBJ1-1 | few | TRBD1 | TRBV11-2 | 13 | CASSFGTGFEAFF | TGTGCCAGCAGCTTCGGGACAGGGTTCGAAGCTTTCTTT
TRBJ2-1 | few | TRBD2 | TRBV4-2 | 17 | CASSQANRGRSYNEQFF | TGTGCCAGCAGCCAAGCTAATCGCGGGAGGTCCTACAATGAGCAGTTCTTC
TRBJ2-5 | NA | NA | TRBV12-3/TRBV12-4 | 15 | CASSFSSALQETQYF | TGTGCCAGCAGTTTTTCGAGCGCCCTACAAGAGACCCAGTACTTC
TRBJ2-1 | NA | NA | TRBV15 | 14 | CATSRGQVYNEQFF | TGTGCCACCAGCAGAGGACAGGTTTACAATGAGCAGTTCTTC
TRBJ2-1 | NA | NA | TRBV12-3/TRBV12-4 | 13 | CASTENSYNEQFF | TGTGCCAGCACCGAGAACTCCTACAATGAGCAGTTCTTC
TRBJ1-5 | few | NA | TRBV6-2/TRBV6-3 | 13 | CASSQTGNQPQHF | TGTGCCAGCAGCCAAACAGGAAATCAGCCCCAGCATTTT
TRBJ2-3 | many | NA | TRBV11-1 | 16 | CASSLERIVAPDTQYF | TGTGCCAGCAGCCTGGAGCGAATCGTCGCCCCGGATACGCAGTATTTT
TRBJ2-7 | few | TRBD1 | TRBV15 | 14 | CATSRGDRGFEQYF | TGTGCCACCAGCAGAGGGGACAGGGGGTTTGAGCAGTACTTC
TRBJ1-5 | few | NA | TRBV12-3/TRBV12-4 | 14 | CASTQSGLIQPQHF | TGTGCCAGCACCCAGTCAGGTCTTATTCAGCCCCAGCATTTT
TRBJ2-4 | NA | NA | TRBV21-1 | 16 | CASTHSARGPKNIQYF | TGTGCCAGCACCCATAGTGCCCGGGGCCCTAAAAACATTCAGTACTTC
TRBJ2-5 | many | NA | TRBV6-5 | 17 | CASSYSIGFLFVETQYF | TGTGCCAGCAGTTACTCGATAGGCTTCTTATTCGTGGAGACCCAGTACTTC
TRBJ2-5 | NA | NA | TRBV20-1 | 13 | CSAAQGLGETQYF | TGCAGTGCGGCACAGGGTCTGGGAGAGACCCAGTACTTC
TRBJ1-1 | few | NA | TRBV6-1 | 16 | CASSEQGTLVNTEAFF | TGTGCCAGCAGTGAACAGGGGACGTTAGTGAACACTGAAGCTTTCTTT
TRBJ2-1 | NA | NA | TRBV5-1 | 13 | CASRADIYNEQFF | TGCGCCAGCAGGGCGGACATCTACAATGAGCAGTTCTTC
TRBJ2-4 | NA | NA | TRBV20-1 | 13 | CSAGDVAKNIQYF | TGCAGTGCTGGCGATGTAGCCAAAAACATTCAGTACTTC
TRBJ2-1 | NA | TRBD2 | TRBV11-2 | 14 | CASSSPRLAGQQFF | TGTGCCAGCAGCTCCCCCCGGCTAGCGGGGCAGCAGTTCTTC
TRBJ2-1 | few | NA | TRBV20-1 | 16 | CSAQHRWGGPYNEQFF | TGCAGTGCGCAGCACCGTTGGGGGGGGCCTTACAATGAGCAGTTCTTC
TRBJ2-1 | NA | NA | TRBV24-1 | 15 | CATSDLTKAGNEQFF | TGTGCCACCAGTGATTTGACCAAAGCTGGCAATGAGCAGTTCTTC
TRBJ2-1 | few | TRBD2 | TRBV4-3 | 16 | CASSQVGGGSYNEQFF | TGCGCCAGCAGCCAAGTTGGGGGGGGCTCCTACAATGAGCAGTTCTTC
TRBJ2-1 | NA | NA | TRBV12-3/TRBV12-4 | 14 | CASSLAGFENEQFF | TGTGCCAGCAGTTTGGCAGGGTTCGAAAATGAGCAGTTCTTC
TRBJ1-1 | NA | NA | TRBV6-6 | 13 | CASSALGTTEAFF | TGTGCCAGCAGCGCCCTAGGCACCACTGAAGCTTTCTTT
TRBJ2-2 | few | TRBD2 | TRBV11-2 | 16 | CASSRFQGLVTGELFF | TGTGCCAGCAGCCGATTCCAAGGACTAGTGACCGGGGAGCTGTTTTTT
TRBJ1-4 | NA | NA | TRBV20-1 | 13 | CSALGQLNEKLFF | TGCAGTGCTCTAGGACAGCTTAATGAAAAACTGTTTTTT
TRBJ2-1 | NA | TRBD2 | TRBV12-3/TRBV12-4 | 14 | CASNPLGRGHEQFF | TGTGCCAGCAACCCTTTGGGGAGGGGCCATGAGCAGTTCTTC
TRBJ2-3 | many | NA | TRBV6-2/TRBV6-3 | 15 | CASSYSWARTDTQYF | TGTGCCAGCAGTTACTCCTGGGCCCGCACAGATACGCAGTATTTT
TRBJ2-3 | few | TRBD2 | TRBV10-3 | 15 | CAISDGAGEAYTQYF | TGTGCCATCAGTGACGGCGCGGGGGAAGCCTATACGCAGTATTTT
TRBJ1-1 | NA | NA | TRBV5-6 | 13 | CASSSWPSTEAFF | TGTGCCAGCAGCTCCTGGCCAAGCACTGAAGCTTTCTTT
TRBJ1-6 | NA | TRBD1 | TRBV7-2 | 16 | CASSLGGTAYNSPLHF | TGTGCCAGCAGCTTAGGGGGGACAGCTTATAATTCACCCCTCCACTTT
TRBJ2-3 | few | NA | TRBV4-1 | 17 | CASSQVVGGRSTDTQYF | TGCGCCAGCAGCCAAGTGGTGGGGGGCCGGAGCACAGATACGCAGTATTTT